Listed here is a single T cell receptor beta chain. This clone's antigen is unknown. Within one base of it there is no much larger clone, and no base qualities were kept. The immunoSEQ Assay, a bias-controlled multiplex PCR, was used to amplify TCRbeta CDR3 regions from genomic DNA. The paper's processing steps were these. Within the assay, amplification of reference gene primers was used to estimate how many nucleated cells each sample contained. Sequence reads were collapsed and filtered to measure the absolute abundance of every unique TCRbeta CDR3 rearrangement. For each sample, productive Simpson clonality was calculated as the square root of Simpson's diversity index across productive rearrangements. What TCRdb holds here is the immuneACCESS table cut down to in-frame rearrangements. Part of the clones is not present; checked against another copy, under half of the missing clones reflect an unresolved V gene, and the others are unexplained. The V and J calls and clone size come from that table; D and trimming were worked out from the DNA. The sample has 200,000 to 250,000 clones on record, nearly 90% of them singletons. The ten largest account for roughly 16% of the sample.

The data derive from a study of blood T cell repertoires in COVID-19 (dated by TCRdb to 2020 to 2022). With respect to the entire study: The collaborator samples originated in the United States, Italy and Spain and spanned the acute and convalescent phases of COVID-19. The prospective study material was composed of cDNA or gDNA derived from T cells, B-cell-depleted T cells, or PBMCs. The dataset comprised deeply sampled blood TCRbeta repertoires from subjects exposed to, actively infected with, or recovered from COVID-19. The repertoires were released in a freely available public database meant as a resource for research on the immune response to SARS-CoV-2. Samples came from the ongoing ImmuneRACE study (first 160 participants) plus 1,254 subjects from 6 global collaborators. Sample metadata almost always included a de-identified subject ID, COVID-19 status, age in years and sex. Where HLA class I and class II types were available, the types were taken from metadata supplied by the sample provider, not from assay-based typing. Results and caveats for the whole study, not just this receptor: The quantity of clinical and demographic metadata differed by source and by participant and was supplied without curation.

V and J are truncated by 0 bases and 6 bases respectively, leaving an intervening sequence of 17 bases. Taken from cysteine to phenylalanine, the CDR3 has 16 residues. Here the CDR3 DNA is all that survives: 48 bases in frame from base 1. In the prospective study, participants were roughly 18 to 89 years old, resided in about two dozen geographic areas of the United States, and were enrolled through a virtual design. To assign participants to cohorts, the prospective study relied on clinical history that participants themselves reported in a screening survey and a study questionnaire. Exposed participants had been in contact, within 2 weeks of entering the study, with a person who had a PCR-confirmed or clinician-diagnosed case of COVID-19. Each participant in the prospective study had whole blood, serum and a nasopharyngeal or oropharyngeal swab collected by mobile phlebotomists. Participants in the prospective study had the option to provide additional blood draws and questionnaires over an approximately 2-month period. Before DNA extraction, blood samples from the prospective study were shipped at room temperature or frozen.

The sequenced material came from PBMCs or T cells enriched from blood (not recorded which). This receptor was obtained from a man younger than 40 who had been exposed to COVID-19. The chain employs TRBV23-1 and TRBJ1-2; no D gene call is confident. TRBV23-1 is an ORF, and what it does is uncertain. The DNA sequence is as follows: TGCGCCAGCAGTCAATCGAAGAATCAGTCCGCCCATGGCTACACCTTC. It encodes CASSQSKNQSAHGYTF.